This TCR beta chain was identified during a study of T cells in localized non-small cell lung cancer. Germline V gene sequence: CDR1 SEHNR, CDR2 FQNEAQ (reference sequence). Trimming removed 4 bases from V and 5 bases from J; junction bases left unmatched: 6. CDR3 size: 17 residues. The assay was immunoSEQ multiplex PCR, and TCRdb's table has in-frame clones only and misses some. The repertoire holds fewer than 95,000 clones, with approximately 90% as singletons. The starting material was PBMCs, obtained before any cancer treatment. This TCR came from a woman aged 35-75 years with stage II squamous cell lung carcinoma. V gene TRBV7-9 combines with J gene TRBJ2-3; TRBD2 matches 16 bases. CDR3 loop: CASSSGTSGRARDTQYF. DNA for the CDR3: TGTGCCAGCAGCTCCGGGACTAGCGGGAGGGCGAGAGATACGCAGTATTTT.